This TCR beta chain came from a study of tumor and adjacent non-tumor tissue in lung cancer. Turning to the study itself: Patients comprised roughly 12 adenocarcinoma, 2 squamous cell carcinoma and 1 small cell lung cancer. The patients, approximately nine men and five or six women, were 31 to 76 with stage I to III disease. Findings and limits, study-wide: Significantly higher TCR diversity was found in tumor than normal lung. Top 100 clones took a larger repertoire share in normal lung.

Trimming removed 3 bases from V and 0 bases from J, with 20 bases in between. The germline V gene has CDR1 DFQATT and CDR2 SNEGSKA (reference sequence). The CDR3 sequence is 18 residues long. The count of this clonotype is one. Its antigen is undetermined. This may arise from a read error, as a much more abundant clone is one base away. The template was RNA from unsorted bulk tissue. The library came from three nested PCR rounds adapted from ARM-PCR protocols. TCRdb used MiXCR to reprocess the multiplex PCR reads, holding one entry per CDR3 protein. The sample holds 130,000 or so distinct CDR3 sequences, approximately 66% seen once.

The material sequenced was lung tumor tissue. This sequence was found in a man younger than 45 with non-small cell lung cancer. The genes are TRBV20-1 and TRBJ2-2; a possible D gene is TRBD2 (6 bases). The CDR3 DNA is TGCAGTGCTAGGGGAGGCCTCGCCGGACTAACGAACACCGGGGAGCTGTTTTTT. It yields the protein CSARGGLAGLTNTGELFF.